The entry below gives a single T cell receptor (beta chain) sequence along with its context. The antigen remains undetermined. The CDR3 length is 16 residues. Trimming stripped 2 bases from V and 6 bases from J, with 16 bases between. Germline lookup yields CDR1 MNHEY and CDR2 SMNVEV (reference sequence). This entry comes from a study of shared clonotypes between healthy human individuals. Turning to the study itself: CD4 naive cells filled three plates per donor, CD4 memory three, CD8 naive two and CD8 memory one. General observations from the study: Among a few donors, 4.5% to 5.5% of naive CD4 clonotypes were found in common. The rarefaction results pointed to incomplete sorted-subset sequencing despite large depth.

Data came from immunoSEQ multiplex PCR; TCRdb stores just in-frame clones and leaves some out. There are about 2.3 million clones in the sample; more than 85% occur only once, and about 0.37% lies in the top ten. All participating donors were Caucasian adults from Nashville, Tennessee. Input material: naive CD4+ T cells from PBMCs. The subset was: CD45RA+ positively selected. The receptor was derived from a man aged 18 to 30 in good health. Some clones in this sample may be carry-over from other donors' samples. The chain carries TRBV27 and TRBJ2-2, with a tentative D call TRBD2 (5 bases). The chain's CDR3 is CASSLLARRGAGELFF. In DNA form, the CDR3 reads TGTGCCAGCAGTTTACTTGCGAGACGGGGTGCCGGGGAGCTGTTTTTT.